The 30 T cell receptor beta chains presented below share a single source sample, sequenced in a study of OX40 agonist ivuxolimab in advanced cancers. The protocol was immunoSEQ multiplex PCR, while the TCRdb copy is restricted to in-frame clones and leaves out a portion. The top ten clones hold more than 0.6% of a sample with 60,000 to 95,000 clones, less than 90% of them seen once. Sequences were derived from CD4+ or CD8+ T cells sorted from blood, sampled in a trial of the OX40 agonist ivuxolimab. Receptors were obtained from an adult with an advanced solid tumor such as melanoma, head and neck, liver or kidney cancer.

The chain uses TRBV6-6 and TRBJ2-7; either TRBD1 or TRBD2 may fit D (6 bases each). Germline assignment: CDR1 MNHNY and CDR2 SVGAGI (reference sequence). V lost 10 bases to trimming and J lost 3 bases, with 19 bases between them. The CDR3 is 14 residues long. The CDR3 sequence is CATNDEGGNYEQYF. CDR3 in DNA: TGTGCCACCAACGACGAGGGGGGAAACTACGAGCAGTACTTC.

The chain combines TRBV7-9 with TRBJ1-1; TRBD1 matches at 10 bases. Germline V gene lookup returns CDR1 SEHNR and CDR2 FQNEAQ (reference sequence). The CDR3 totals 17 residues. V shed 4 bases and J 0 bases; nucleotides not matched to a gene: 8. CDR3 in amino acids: CASSYRQGAFMNTEAFF. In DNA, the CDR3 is TGTGCCAGCAGCTACCGACAGGGGGCGTTTATGAACACTGAAGCTTTCTTT.

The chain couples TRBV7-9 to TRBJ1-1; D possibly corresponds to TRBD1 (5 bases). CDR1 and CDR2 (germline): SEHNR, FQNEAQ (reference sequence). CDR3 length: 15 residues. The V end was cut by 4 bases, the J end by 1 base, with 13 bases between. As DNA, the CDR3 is TGTGCCAGCAGCTGGGGGGGTGAGTCGAACACTGAAGCTTTCTTT. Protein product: CASSWGGESNTEAFF. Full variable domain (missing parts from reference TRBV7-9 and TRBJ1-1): DTGVSQNPRHKITKRGQNVTFRCDPISEHNRLYWYRQTLGQGPEFLTYFQNEAQLEKSRLLSDRFSAERPKGSFSTLEIQRTEQGDSAMYLCASSWGGESNTEAFFGQGTRLTVV.

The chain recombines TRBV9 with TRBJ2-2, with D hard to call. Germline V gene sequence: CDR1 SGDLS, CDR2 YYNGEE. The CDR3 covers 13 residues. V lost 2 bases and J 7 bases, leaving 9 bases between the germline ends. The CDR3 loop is CASSVRVDGELFF. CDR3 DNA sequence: TGTGCCAGCAGCGTTCGGGTGGACGGGGAGCTGTTTTTT.

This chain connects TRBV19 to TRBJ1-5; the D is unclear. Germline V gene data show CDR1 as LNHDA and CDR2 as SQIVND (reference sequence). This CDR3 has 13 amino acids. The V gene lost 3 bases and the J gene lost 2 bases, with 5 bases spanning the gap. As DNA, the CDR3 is TGTGCCAGTAGTATTGATGGCAATCAGCCCCAGCATTTT. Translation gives CASSIDGNQPQHF. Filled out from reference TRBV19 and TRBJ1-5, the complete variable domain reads DGGITQSPKYLFRKEGQNVTLSCEQNLNHDAMYWYRQDPGQGLRLIYYSQIVNDFQKGDIAEGYSVSREKKESFPLTVTSAQKNPTAFYLCASSIDGNQPQHFGDGTRLSIL.

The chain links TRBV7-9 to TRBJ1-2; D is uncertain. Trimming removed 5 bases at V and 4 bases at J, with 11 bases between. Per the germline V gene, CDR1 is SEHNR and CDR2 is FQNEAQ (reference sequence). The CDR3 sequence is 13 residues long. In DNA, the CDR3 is TGTGCCAGCAGCGAACAGTCATCCTATGGCTACACCTTC. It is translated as CASSEQSSYGYTF.

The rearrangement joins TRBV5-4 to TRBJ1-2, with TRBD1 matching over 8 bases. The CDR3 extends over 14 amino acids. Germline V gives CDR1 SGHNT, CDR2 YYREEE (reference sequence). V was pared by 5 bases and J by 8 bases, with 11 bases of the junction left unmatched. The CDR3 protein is CASSAPTGAGGYTF. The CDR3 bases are TGTGCCAGCAGTGCACCGACAGGGGCAGGCGGCTACACCTTC.

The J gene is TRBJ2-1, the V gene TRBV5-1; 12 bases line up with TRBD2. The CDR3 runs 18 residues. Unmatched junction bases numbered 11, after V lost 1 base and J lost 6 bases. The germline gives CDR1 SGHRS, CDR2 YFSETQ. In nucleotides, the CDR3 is TGCGCCAGCAGCTTGTTAGCTAGCGGGGGGGCCTTGGCCAATGAGCAGTTCTTC. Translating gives CASSLLASGGALANEQFF. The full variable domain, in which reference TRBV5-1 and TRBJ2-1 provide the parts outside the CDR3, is KAGVTQTPRYLIKTRGQQVTLSCSPISGHRSVSWYQQTPGQGLQFLFEYFSETQRNKGNFPGRFSGRQFSNSRSEMNVSTLELGDSALYLCASSLLASGGALANEQFFGPGTRLTVL.

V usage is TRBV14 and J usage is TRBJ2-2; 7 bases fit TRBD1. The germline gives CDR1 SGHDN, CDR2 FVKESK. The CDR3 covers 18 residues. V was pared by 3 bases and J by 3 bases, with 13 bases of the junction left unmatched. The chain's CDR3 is CASSHPRRTTGYTGELFF. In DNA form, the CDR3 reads TGTGCCAGCAGCCACCCCAGGAGGACGACAGGGTACACCGGGGAGCTGTTTTTT.

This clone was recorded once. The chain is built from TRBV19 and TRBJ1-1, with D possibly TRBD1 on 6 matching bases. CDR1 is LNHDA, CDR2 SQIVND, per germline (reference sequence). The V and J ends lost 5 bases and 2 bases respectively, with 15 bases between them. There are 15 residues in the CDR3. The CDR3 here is CASSGAGAGNTEAFF. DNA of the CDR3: TGTGCCAGTAGTGGGGCAGGGGCGGGCAACACTGAAGCTTTCTTT.

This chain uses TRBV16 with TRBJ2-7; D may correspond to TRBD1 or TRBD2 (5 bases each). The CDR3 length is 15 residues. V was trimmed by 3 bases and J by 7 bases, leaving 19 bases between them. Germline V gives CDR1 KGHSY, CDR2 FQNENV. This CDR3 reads CASSQSGTPGREQYF. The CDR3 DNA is TGTGCCAGCAGCCAGTCGGGGACCCCCGGCAGGGAGCAGTACTTC.

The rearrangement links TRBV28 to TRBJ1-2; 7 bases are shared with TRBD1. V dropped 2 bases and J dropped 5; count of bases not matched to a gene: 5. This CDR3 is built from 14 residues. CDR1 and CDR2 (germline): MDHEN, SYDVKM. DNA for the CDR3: TGTGCCAGCAGTTTACCCTGGACAGGATATGGCTACACCTTC. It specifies CASSLPWTGYGYTF.

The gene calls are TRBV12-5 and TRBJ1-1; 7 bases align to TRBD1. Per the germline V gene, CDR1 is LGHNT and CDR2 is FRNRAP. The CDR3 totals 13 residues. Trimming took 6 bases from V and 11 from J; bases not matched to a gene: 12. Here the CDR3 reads CASGTGARAGAFF. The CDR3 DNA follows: TGTGCTAGTGGCACAGGGGCGAGAGCGGGCGCTTTCTTT.

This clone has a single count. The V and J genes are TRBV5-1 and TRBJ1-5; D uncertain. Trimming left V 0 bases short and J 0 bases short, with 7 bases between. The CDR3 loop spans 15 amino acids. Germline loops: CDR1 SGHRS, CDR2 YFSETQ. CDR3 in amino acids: CASSLGAYSNQPQHF. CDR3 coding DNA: TGCGCCAGCAGCTTGGGGGCCTATAGCAATCAGCCCCAGCATTTT.

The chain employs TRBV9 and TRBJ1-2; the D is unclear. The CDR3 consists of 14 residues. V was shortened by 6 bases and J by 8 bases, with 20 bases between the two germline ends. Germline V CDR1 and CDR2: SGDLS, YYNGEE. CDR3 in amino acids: CASNRGVPSEGYTF. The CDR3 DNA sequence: TGTGCCAGCAACCGCGGGGTACCCTCGGAGGGCTACACCTTC.

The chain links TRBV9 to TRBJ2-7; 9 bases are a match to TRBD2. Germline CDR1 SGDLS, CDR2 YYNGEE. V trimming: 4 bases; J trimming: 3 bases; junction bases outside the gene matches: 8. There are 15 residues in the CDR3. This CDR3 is CASSPTSGGIYEQYF. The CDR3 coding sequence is TGTGCCAGCAGCCCAACGAGCGGGGGGATCTACGAGCAGTACTTC.

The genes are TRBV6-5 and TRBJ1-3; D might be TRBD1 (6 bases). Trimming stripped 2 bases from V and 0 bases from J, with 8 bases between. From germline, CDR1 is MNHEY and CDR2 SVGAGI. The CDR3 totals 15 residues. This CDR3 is CASSYRQVSGNTIYF. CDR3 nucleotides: TGTGCCAGCAGTTACCGACAGGTCTCTGGAAACACCATATATTTT.

The CDR3 here is CASSPSGFNQPQHF. CDR3 DNA sequence: TGTGCCAGCAGCCCTTCAGGGTTTAATCAGCCCCAGCATTTT. This chain links TRBV11-2 with TRBJ1-5; tentatively, D is TRBD1 (5 bases). This CDR3 region has 14 residues. Trimming shortened V by 5 bases and J by 4 bases, and 12 bases separated the two germline ends. The V gene's germline CDR1 is SGHAT and CDR2 FQNNGV.

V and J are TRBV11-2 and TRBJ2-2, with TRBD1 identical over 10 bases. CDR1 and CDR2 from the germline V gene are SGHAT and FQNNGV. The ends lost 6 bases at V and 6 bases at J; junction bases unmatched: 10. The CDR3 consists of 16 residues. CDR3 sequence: CASSLTGGASPGELFF. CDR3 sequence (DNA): TGTGCCAGCAGTCTGACAGGGGGCGCTTCCCCCGGGGAGCTGTTTTTT.

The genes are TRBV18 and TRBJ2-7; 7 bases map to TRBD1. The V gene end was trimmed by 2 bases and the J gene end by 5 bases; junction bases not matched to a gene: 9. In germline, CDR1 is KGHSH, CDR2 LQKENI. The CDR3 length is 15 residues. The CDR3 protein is CASSPRGGAFDEQYF. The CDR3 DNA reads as TGTGCCAGCTCACCAAGAGGGGGCGCATTCGACGAGCAGTACTTC.

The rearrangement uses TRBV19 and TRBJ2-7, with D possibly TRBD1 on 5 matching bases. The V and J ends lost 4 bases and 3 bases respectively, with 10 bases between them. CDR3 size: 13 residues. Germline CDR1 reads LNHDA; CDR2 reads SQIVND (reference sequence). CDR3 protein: CASSNRQFYEQYF. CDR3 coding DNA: TGTGCCAGTAGTAATAGACAGTTCTACGAGCAGTACTTC.

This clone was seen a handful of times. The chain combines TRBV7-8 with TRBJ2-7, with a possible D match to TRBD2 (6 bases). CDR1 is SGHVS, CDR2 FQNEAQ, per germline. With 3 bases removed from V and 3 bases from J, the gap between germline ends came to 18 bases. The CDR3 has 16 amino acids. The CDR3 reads CASSFRRREERYEQYF. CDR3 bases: TGTGCCAGCAGCTTTAGGAGGAGGGAGGAACGCTACGAGCAGTACTTC.

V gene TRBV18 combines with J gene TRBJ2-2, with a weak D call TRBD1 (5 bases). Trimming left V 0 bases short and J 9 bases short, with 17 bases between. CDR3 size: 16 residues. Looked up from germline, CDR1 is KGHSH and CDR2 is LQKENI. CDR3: CASSPPVTELIWELFF. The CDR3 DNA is TGTGCCAGCTCACCACCAGTGACAGAGCTCATCTGGGAGCTGTTTTTT.

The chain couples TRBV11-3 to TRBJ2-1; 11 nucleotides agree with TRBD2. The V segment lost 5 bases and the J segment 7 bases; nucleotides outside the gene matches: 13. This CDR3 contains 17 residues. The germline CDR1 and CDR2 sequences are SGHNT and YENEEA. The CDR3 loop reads CASSISALAGAGNEQFF. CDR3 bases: TGTGCCAGCAGCATCTCCGCACTAGCGGGGGCGGGGAATGAGCAGTTCTTC.

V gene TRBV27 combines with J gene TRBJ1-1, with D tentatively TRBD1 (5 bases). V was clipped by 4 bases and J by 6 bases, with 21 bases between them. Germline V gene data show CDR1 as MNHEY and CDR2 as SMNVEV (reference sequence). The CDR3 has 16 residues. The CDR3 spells CASSSPIGRAGAEAFF. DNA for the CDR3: TGTGCCAGCAGTTCCCCCATCGGCCGGGCGGGGGCTGAAGCTTTCTTT.

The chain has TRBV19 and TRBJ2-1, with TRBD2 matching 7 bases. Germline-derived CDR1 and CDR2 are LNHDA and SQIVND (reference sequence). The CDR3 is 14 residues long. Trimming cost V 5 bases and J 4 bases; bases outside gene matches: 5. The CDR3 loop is CASSGGDQYNEQFF. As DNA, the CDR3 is TGTGCCAGTAGTGGGGGGGACCAATACAATGAGCAGTTCTTC.

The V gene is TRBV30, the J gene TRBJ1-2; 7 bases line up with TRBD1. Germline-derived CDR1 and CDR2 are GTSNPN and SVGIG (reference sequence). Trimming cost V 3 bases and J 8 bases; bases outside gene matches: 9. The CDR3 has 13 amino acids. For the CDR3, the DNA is TGTGCCTGGAGCCGGGACAGATTAAGGGGCTACACCTTC. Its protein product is CAWSRDRLRGYTF.

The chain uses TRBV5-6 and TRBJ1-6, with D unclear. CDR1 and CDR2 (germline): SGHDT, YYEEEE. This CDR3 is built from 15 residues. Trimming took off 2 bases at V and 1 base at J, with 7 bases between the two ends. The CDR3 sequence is CASSFQVSYNSPLHF. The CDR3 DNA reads TGTGCCAGCAGCTTCCAGGTGTCCTATAATTCACCCCTCCACTTT.

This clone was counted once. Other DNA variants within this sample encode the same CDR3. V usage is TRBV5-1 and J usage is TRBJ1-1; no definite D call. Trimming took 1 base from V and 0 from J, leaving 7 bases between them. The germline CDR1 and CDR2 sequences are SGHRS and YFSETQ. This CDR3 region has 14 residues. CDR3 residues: CASSLSGLNTEAFF. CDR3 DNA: TGCGCCAGCAGCTTGTCGGGGTTGAACACTGAAGCTTTCTTT.

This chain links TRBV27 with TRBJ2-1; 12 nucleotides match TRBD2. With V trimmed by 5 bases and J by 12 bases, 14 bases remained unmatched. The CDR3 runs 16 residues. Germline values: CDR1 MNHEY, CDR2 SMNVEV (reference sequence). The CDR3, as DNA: TGTGCCAGCAGTCCGCGATGGCTAGCGGGGGGGCTCGTGCAGTTCTTC. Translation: CASSPRWLAGGLVQFF.